The present TCR beta chain was sequenced within a study of cytomegalovirus exposure and HLA in healthy donors. General observations from the study: The likely explanation for a cluster of highly shared sequence variants was sequencing artifact. Altogether, 150 to 200 TCR beta chains were recorded as cytomegalovirus-associated. Most CMV-associated TCR beta chains were later found to appear HLA-restricted. For TCR beta chains, V- and J-gene trimming was later linked to a missense DCLRE1C variant.

The PCR ran on 60 Vbeta and 13 Jbeta primers. The repertoire was sequenced with immunoSEQ multiplex PCR; TCRdb's copy has only in-frame clones and lacks some. The sample consists of about 160,000 clones, about 82% of them appearing once. About this clone itself: Its target is not known.

Germline V gives CDR1 MNHNY, CDR2 SVGAGI (reference sequence). Trimming stripped 2 bases from V and 4 bases from J, with 8 bases between. The CDR3 length is 13 residues. The chain is built from TRBV6-6 and TRBJ2-5; D is unresolved. Sequencing was performed on PBMCs. This TCR derives from a woman aged 18-35 years in good health and CMV-seronegative. The CDR3 nucleotides read TGTGCCAGCAGTTACGGGCAGGCAGAGACCCAGTACTTC. Residues: CASSYGQAETQYF.